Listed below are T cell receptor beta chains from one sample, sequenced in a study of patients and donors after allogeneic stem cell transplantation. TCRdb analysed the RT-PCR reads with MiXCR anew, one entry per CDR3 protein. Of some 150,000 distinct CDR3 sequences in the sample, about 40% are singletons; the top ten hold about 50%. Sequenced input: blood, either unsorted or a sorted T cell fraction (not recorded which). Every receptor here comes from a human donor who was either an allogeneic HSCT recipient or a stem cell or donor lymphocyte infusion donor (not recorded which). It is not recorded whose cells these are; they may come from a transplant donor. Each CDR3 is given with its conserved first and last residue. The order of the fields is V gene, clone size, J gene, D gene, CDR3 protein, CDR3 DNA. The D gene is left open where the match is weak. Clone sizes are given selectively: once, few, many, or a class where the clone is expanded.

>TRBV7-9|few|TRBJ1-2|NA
CASSLDVGGYTF
TGTGCCAGCAGCTTAGACGTCGGGGGCTACACCTTC
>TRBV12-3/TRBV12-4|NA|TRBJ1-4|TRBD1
CASRQGAVSNEKLFF
TGTGCCAGCAGACAGGGGGCGGTTAGTAATGAAAAACTGTTTTTT
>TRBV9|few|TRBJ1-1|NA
CASTSSERGTEAFF
TGTGCCAGCACCTCGTCCGAAAGGGGCACTGAAGCTTTCTTT
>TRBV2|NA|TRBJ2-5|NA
CASRKTSWTQETQYF
TGTGCCAGCAGAAAGACGTCCTGGACTCAAGAGACCCAGTACTTC
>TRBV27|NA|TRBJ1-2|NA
CASSLYRVYGYTF
TGTGCCAGCAGTTTATACAGGGTCTATGGCTACACCTTC
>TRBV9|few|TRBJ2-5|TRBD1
CASSVIPGQGARETQYF
TGTGCCAGCAGCGTAATCCCGGGACAGGGGGCGAGGGAGACCCAGTACTTC
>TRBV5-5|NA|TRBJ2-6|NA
CASSLGDLGANVLTF
TGTGCCAGCAGCTTGGGCGATCTGGGGGCCAACGTCCTGACTTTC
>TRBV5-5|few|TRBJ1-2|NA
CASSLWVLRAYGYTF
TGTGCCAGCAGCTTGTGGGTCCTGAGGGCCTATGGCTACACCTTC
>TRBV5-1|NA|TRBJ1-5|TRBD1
CASSLGQGLSQPQHF
TGCGCCAGCAGCTTGGGACAGGGGTTGAGTCAGCCCCAGCATTTT
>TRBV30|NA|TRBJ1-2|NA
CAWSTGGDYTF
TGTGCCTGGAGTACAGGAGGGGACTACACCTTC
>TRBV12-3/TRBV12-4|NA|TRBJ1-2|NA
CASSLKGQENYGYTF
TGTGCCAGCAGCCTCAAAGGGCAGGAAAACTATGGCTACACCTTC
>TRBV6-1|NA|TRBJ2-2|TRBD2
CASSEEGLAPGELFF
TGTGCCAGCAGTGAGGAGGGACTAGCCCCCGGGGAGCTGTTTTTT
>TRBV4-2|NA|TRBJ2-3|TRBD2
CASSQRAASGASDTQYF
TGTGCCAGCAGCCAAAGAGCGGCTAGCGGGGCATCAGATACGCAGTATTTT
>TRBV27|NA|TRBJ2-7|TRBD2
CASASGLAEIPYEQYF
TGTGCCAGTGCATCCGGGCTAGCGGAGATACCCTACGAGCAGTACTTC
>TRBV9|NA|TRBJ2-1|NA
CASSPGHEQFF
TGTGCCAGCAGCCCCGGCCATGAGCAGTTCTTC
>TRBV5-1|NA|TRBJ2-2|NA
CASSSRTASSPGELFF
TGCGCCAGCAGCTCTCGGACAGCTTCCAGCCCCGGGGAGCTGTTTTTT
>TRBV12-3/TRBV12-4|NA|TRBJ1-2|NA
CASSPKLDSYYGYTF
TGTGCCAGCAGCCCCAAACTCGACAGCTACTATGGCTACACCTTC
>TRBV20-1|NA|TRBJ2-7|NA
CSARGGDPSYEQYF
TGCAGTGCTAGAGGGGGCGATCCGTCCTACGAGCAGTACTTC
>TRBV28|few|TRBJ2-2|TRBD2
CASTGGVRTGELFF
TGTGCCAGCACCGGGGGGGTACGAACCGGGGAGCTGTTTTTT
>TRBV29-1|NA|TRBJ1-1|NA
CSVVVGRAEAFF
TGCAGCGTTGTCGTGGGGAGAGCCGAAGCTTTCTTT
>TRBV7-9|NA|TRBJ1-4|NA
CASSRGVDEKLFF
TGTGCCAGCAGCCGGGGAGTAGATGAAAAACTGTTTTTT
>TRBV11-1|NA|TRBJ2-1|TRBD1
CASIRDREADEQFF
TGTGCCAGTATACGGGACAGGGAAGCCGATGAGCAGTTCTTC
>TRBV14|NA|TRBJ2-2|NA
CASSHGELFF
TGTGCCAGCAGCCACGGGGAGCTGTTTTTT
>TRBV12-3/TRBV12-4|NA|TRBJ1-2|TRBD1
CASSFFQGANGYTF
TGTGCCAGCAGTTTTTTCCAGGGGGCAAATGGCTACACCTTC
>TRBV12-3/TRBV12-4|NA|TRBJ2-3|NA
CASSIGLFEYTDTQYF
TGTGCCAGCAGCATAGGGCTGTTCGAGTACACAGATACGCAGTATTTT
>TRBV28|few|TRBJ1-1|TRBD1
CASSLLGQGTEAFF
TGTGCCAGCAGTTTACTCGGACAGGGCACTGAAGCTTTCTTT
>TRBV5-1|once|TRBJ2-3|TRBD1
CASSLGLTGTDTQYF
TGCGCCAGCAGCTTGGGGCTGACAGGGACAGATACGCAGTATTTT
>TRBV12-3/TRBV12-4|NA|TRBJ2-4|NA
CASSLRWGVAKNIQYF
TGTGCCAGCAGTTTGAGGTGGGGGGTTGCCAAAAACATTCAGTACTTC
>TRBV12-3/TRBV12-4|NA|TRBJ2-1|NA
CASTLTGNEQFF
TGTGCCAGCACCCTTACTGGGAATGAGCAGTTCTTC
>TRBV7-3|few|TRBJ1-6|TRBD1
CASSLTGTGGYSPLHF
TGTGCCAGCAGCTTAACGGGGACAGGGGGCTATTCACCCCTCCACTTT
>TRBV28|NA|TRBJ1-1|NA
CASSLPEKWTEAFF
TGTGCCAGCAGTCTCCCTGAGAAGTGGACTGAAGCTTTCTTT
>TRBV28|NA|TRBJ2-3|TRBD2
CASSPLLLAGVTDTQYF
TGTGCCAGCAGTCCCCTCCTTCTAGCGGGGGTTACAGATACGCAGTATTTT
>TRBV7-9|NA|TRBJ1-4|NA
CASSLEMLGKLFF
TGTGCCAGCAGCTTAGAAATGTTAGGAAAACTGTTTTTT
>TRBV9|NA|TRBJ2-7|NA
CASSVGGSSYEQYF
TGTGCCAGCAGCGTAGGAGGCAGCTCCTACGAGCAGTACTTC
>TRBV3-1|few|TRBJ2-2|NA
CASSPGDRVNTGELFF
TGTGCCAGCAGCCCGGGGGATCGCGTCAACACCGGGGAGCTGTTTTTT
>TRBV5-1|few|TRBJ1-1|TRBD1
CASGQGDNTEAFF
TGCGCCAGTGGACAGGGGGACAACACTGAAGCTTTCTTT
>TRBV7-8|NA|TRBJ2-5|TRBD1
CASSPGTGETQYF
TGTGCCAGCAGCCCCGGGACAGGGGAGACCCAGTACTTC
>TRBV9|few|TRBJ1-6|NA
CASSVEGSPLHF
TGTGCCAGCAGCGTAGAGGGTTCACCCCTCCACTTT
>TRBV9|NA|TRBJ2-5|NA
CASSVGWGSQETQYF
TGTGCCAGCAGCGTAGGCTGGGGCTCCCAAGAGACCCAGTACTTC
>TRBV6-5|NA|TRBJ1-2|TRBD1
CASRRQGNYGYTF
TGTGCCAGCAGGAGACAGGGGAACTATGGCTACACCTTC
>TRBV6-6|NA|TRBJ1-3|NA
CASIRRGGNTIYF
TGTGCCAGCATCCGACGGGGGGGAAACACCATATATTTT